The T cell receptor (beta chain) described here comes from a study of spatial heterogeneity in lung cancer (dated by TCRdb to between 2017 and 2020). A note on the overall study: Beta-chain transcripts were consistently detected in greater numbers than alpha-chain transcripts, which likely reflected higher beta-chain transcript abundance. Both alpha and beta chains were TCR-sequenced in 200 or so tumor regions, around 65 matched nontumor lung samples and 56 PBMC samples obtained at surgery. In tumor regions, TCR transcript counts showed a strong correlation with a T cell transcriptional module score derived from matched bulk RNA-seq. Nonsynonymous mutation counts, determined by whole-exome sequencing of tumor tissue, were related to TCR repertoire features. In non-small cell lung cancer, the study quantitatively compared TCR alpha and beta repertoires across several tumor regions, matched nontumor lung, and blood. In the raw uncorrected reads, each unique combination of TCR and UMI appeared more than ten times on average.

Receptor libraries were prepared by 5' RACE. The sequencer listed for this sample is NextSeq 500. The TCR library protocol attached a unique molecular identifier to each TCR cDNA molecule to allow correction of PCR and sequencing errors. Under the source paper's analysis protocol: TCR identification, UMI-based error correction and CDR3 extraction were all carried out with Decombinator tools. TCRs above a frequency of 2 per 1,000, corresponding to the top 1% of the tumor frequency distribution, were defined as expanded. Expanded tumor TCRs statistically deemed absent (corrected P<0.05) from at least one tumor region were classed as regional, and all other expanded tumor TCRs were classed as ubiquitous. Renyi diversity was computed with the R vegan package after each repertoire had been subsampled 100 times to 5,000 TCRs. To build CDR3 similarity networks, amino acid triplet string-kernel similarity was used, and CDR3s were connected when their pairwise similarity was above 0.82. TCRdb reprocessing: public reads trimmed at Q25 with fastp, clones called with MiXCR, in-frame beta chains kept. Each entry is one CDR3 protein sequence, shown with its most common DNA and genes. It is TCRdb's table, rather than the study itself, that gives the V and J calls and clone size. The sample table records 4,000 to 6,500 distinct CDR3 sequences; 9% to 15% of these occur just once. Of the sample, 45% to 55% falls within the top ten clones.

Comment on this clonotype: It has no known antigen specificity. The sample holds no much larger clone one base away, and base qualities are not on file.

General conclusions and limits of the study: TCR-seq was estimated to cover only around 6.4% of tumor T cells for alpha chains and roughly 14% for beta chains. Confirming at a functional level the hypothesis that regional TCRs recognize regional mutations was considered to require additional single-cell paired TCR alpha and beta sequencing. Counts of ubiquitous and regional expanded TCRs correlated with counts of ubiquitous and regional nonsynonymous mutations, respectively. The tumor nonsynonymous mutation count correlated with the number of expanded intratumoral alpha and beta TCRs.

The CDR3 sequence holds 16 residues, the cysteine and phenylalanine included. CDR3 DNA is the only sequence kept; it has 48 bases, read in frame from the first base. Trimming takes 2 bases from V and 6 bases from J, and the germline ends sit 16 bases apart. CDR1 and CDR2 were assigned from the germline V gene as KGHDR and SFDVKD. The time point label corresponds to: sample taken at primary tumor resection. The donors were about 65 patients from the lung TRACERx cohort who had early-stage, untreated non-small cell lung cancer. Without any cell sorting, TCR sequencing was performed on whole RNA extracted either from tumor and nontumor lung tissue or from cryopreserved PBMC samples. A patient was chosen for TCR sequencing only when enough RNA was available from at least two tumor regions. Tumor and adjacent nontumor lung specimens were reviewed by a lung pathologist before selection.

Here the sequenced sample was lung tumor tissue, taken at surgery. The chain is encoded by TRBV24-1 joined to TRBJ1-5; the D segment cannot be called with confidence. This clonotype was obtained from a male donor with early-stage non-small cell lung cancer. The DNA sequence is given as TGTGCCACCAGTGATTCGAATTTTGGCCTTGGTCAGCCCCAGCATTTT. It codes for CATSDSNFGLGQPQHF.